Shown below are 8 T cell receptor beta chains from a single sample sequenced in a study of CD8 T cells in ankylosing spondylitis. TCRdb processed the 5' RACE reads anew with MiXCR; each CDR3 protein has one entry. The sample has around 150,000 distinct CDR3 sequences, approximately 20% seen once. What was sequenced was blood, either unsorted or a sorted T cell fraction (not recorded which). These receptors all stem from a male donor with ankylosing spondylitis or in good health (not recorded which).

This clonotype was recorded at least ten times. The chain uses TRBV5-1 and TRBJ2-3; 12 nucleotides agree with TRBD2. V was pared by 4 bases and J by 2 bases, with 8 bases of the junction left unmatched. The CDR3 loop spans 17 amino acids. Germline V CDR1 and CDR2: SGHRS, YFSETQ. DNA for the CDR3: TGCGCCAGCAGCATTACCGGGACTAGCGGGTTCACAGATACGCAGTATTTT. This sequence encodes CASSITGTSGFTDTQYF.

There are a few counts of this clonotype. The rearrangement joins TRBV7-6 to TRBJ1-1, with TRBD1 matching over 8 bases. The V gene end was trimmed by 2 bases and the J gene end by 7 bases; junction bases not matched to a gene: 3. Germline CDR1 SGHVS, CDR2 FNYEAQ. This CDR3 is built from 13 residues. CDR3 DNA: TGTGCCAGCAGCTTACAGGGGGCAGGTGAAGCTTTCTTT. It codes for CASSLQGAGEAFF.

This clonotype occurred a few times. With a much larger clone just one base away, this may be a read error. This chain connects TRBV20-1 to TRBJ2-3, with D possibly TRBD2 on 5 matching bases. The CDR3 length is 12 residues. Looked up from germline, CDR1 is DFQATT and CDR2 is SNEGSKA (reference sequence). CDR3 sequence reads: CSARLGSSVGTF. In DNA, the CDR3 is TGCAGTGCTAGATTAGGGAGTAGCGTGGGAACCTTT.

At least ten counts were recorded for this clonotype. The chain uses TRBV5-1 and TRBJ2-7, with D hard to call. Germline-derived CDR1 and CDR2 are SGHRS and YFSETQ. V was trimmed by 0 bases and J by 2 bases, leaving 9 bases between them. The CDR3 is 14 residues long. The CDR3 spells CASSLALSTYEQYF. CDR3 in DNA: TGCGCCAGCAGCTTGGCCCTTTCCACCTACGAGCAGTACTTC.

This clonotype has at least ten counts. This sequence joins TRBV28 and TRBJ1-1; D is possibly TRBD1 (5 bases). CDR3 length equals 18 residues. Germline lookup yields CDR1 MDHEN and CDR2 SYDVKM. The V end was cut by 5 bases, the J end by 1 base, with 23 bases between. The CDR3 protein is CASSQTLSGGEKNTEAFF. DNA of the CDR3: TGTGCCAGCAGTCAAACCTTAAGCGGGGGAGAGAAGAACACTGAAGCTTTCTTT.

At least ten counts were recorded for this clonotype. V is TRBV4-1 and J is TRBJ2-7; 11 nucleotides align to TRBD2. Germline CDR1 MGHRA, CDR2 YSYEKL. J was trimmed by 4 bases and V by 5 bases; bases with no gene match: 4. CDR3 length equals 14 residues. The CDR3 sequence: CASSTSGRSYEQYF. CDR3 DNA sequence: TGCGCCAGCAGCACTAGCGGGAGATCGTACGAGCAGTACTTC.

This clonotype turned up a few times. The V and J genes are TRBV3-1 and TRBJ2-3; 8 bases are a match to TRBD2. CDR3 size: 15 residues. Trimming took 8 bases from V and 1 from J; bases not matched to a gene: 8. The germline V gene has CDR1 LGHDT and CDR2 YNNKEL (reference sequence). DNA of the CDR3: TGTGCCAGCTGCCCGAGCGGGAGACGCACAGATACGCAGTATTTT. Its translation is CASCPSGRRTDTQYF.

This rearrangement joins TRBV2 to TRBJ2-5, with D tentatively TRBD1 (6 bases). Germline V lookup: CDR1 SNHLY, CDR2 FYNNEI. The CDR3 spans 13 residues. Trimming removed 6 bases from V and 1 base from J, with 9 bases in between. CDR3 in amino acids: CASRQDSQETQYF. The CDR3 nucleotides are TGTGCCAGCAGACAGGACAGCCAAGAGACCCAGTACTTC.